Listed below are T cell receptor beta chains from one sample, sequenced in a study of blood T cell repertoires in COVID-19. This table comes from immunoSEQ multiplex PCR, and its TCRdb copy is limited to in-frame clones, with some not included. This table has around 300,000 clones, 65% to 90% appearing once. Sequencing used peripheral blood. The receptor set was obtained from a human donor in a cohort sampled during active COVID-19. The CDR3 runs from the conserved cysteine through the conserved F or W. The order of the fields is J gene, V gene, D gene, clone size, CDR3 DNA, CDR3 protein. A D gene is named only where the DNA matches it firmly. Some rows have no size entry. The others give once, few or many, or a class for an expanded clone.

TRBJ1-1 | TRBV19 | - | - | TGTGCCAGTAGCAAGAACCTCGGGACATACTACACTGAAGCTTTCTTT | CASSKNLGTYYTEAFF
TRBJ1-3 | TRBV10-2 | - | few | TGCGCCAGCAGGTCGGGCTCTGGAAACACCATATATTTT | CASRSGSGNTIYF
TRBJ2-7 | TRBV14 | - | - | TGTGCCAGCAGCCCCCGAGGACTTGTTGCCTACGAGCAGTACTTC | CASSPRGLVAYEQYF
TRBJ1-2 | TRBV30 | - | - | TGTGCCTGGAGTGTAGGTCAGGGGCCCTATGGCTACACCTTC | CAWSVGQGPYGYTF
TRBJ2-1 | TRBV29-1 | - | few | TGCAGCGGCACCCGTGGGGGAGGAATTAACAATGAGCAGTTCTTC | CSGTRGGGINNEQFF
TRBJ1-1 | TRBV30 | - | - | TGTGCCTGGAGTAGGGGCATGAACACTGAAGCTTTCTTT | CAWSRGMNTEAFF
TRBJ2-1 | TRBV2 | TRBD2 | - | TGTGCCAGGGAGACTAGCGGGGGGGTCTCCAATGAGCAGTTCTTC | CARETSGGVSNEQFF
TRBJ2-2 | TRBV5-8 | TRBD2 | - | TGTGCCAGCAGCTTGGTGGCGGGGGTGGACACCGGGGAGCTGTTTTTT | CASSLVAGVDTGELFF
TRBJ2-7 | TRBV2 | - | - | TGTGCCAGCACCCTGTTGGCAAGGCAGGGGTTGTCCTACGAGCAGTACTTC | CASTLLARQGLSYEQYF
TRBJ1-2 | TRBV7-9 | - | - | TGTGCCAGCAGCCCACTGGGGAGCAGGGACATCTATGGCTACACCTTC | CASSPLGSRDIYGYTF
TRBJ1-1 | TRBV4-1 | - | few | TGCGCCAGCAGCCAGTCTACAGCTATCACTGAAGCTTTCTTT | CASSQSTAITEAFF
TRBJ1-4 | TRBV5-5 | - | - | TGTGCCAGCAGCCCCAGGACAGCAACTAATGAAAAACTGTTTTTT | CASSPRTATNEKLFF
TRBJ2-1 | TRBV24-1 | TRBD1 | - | TGTGCCACCAGTGATCCCGGGACAGTCACCTACAATGAGCAGTTCTTC | CATSDPGTVTYNEQFF
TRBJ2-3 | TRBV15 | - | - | TGTGCCACCAGCAGCCCTAGCACAGATACGCAGTATTTT | CATSSPSTDTQYF
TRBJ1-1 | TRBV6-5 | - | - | TGTGCCAGCAGTTACTCACGTAAAACAGGTGGTACTGAAGCTTTCTTT | CASSYSRKTGGTEAFF
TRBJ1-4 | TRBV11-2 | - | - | TGTGCCAGCAGCCCCACCCAAGGACAGCAATTGTTTGAAAAACTGTTTTTT | CASSPTQGQQLFEKLFF
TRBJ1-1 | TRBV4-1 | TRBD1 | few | TGCGCCAGCAGCCAAAGGGACAGGGGGCTGGACACTGAAGCTTTCTTT | CASSQRDRGLDTEAFF
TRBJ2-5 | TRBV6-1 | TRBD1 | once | TGTGCCAGCAGTGAAGTCGGTCGGGGACAGGGGGGGACCCAGTACTTC | CASSEVGRGQGGTQYF
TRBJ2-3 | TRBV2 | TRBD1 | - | TGTGCCAGCAGTTCGGACAGGGAAAGTACAGATACGCAGTATTTT | CASSSDRESTDTQYF
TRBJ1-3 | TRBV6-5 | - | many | TGTGCCAGCACAGAGACACTCAGAAACACCATATATTTT | CASTETLRNTIYF
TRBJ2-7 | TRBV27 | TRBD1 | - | TGTGCCAGCAGTTTATTCCTCCGGGACAGGGACCACGAGCAGTACTTC | CASSLFLRDRDHEQYF
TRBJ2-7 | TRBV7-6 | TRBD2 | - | TGTGCCAGCAGCCCAACAAGCCCGGGACTAGCCTACGAGCAGTACTTC | CASSPTSPGLAYEQYF
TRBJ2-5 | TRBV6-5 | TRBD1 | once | TGTGCCAGCAGTTACGAGGGGGCGTCGGGAGAGACCCAGTACTTC | CASSYEGASGETQYF
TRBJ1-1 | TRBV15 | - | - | TGTGCCACCAGCAGAGAAGAAGGGGTCACTGAAGCTTTCTTT | CATSREEGVTEAFF
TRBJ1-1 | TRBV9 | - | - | TGTGCCAGCAGCCCTCAGGGGACATTGAACACTGAAGCTTTCTTT | CASSPQGTLNTEAFF
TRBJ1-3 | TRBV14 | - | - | TGTGCCAGCAGCCAAGAGGGAGAAGGCCTCGGAAACACCATATATTTT | CASSQEGEGLGNTIYF
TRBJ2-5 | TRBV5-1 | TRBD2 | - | TGCGCCAGCAGCTTGGCTCGGGGGGGCCAAGAGACCCAGTACTTC | CASSLARGGQETQYF
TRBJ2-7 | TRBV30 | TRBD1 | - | TGTGCCTGGAGTGTTCAGGGGGCAGGCTACGAGCAGTACTTC | CAWSVQGAGYEQYF
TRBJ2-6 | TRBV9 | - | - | TGTGCCAGCAGCGTAGTATCGGTAGCTTCTGGGGCCAACGTCCTGACTTTC | CASSVVSVASGANVLTF
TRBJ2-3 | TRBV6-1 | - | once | TGTGCCAGCAGTGAAAGCAGTAGGGGTTATACGCAGTATTTT | CASSESSRGYTQYF
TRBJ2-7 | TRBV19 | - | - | TGTGCCAGTAGCGTCACAGGGGGGGCCGAGCAGTACTTC | CASSVTGGAEQYF
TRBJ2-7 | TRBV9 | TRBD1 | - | TGTGCCAGTCTTAGGACAGGGGTTTACGAGCAGTACTTC | CASLRTGVYEQYF
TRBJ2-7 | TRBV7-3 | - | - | TGTGCCTCAGCTCGGGACATAACCTACGAGCAGTACTTC | CASARDITYEQYF
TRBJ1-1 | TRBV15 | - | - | TGTGCCACCAGCAGGCTAAACACTGAAGCTTTCTTT | CATSRLNTEAFF
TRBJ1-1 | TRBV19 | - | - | TGTGCCAGTAGTCCCTCTGACATTTTATTTGGCACTGAAGCTTTCTTT | CASSPSDILFGTEAFF
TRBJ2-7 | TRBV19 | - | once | TGTGCCAGTAGTATCCAACCGGGACAAGACTACGAGCAGTACTTC | CASSIQPGQDYEQYF
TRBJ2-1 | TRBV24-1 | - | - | TGTGCCACCACGCGGGGCAATGAGCAGTTCTTC | CATTRGNEQFF
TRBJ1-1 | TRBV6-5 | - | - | TGTGCCAGCACCCCCCGGGGTCGGACTGAAGCTTTCTTT | CASTPRGRTEAFF
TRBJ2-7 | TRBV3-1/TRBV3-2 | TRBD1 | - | TGTGCCAGCAGGGGGAACAGGGGTATGTTTCGGGAGCAGTACTTC | CASRGNRGMFREQYF
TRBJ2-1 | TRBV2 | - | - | TGTGCCAGCACCGGGACTCACAATGAGCAGTTCTTC | CASTGTHNEQFF
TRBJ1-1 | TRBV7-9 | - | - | TGTGCCAGCAGCTTAGGCCAGGGATACACTGAAGCTTTCTTT | CASSLGQGYTEAFF
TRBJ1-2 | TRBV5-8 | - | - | TGTGCCAGCAAAAACGAAGCGGGCTATGGCTACACCTTC | CASKNEAGYGYTF
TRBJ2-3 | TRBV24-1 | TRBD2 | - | TGTGCCACCAGTGATTCGCCAGCGGGGAGCACAGATACGCAGTATTTT | CATSDSPAGSTDTQYF
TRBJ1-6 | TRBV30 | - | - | TGTGCCTGGAGTCCCCGGGACAATAATAATTCACCCCTCCACTTT | CAWSPRDNNNSPLHF
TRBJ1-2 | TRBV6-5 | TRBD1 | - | TGTGCCAGCAGTATGGACAGGGACTATGGCTACACCTTC | CASSMDRDYGYTF
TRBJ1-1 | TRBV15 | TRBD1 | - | TGTGCCACCAGCAGAGATCGATACAGGGGAACTGAAGCTTTCTTT | CATSRDRYRGTEAFF